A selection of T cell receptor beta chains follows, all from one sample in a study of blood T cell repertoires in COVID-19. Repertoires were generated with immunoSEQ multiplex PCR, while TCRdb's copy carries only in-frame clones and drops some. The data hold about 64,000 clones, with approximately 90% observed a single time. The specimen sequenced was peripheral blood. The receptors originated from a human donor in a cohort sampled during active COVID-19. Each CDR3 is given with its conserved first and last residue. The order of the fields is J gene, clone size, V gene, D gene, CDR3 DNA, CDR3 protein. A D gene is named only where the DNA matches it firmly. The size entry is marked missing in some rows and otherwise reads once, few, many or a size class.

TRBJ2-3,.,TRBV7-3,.,TGTGCCAGCAGCTCAGGCGGAAGACTAAGAGGAGATACGCAGTATTTT,CASSSGGRLRGDTQYF
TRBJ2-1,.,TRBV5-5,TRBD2,TGTGCCAGCAGCTCCCCCCTGCGGGCTAGCGGGAGGGCCCATAATGAGCAGTTCTTC,CASSSPLRASGRAHNEQFF
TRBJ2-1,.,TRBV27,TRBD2,TGTGCCAGCAGGAGCGGGAGGCGCCGAGGGGGTTACAATGAGCAGTTCTTC,CASRSGRRRGGYNEQFF
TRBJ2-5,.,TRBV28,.,TGTGCCAGCAGTACCATAGTGGAGACCCAGTACTTC,CASSTIVETQYF
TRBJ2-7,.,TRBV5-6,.,TGTGCCAGCAGCTCAGGGGATACCTACGAGCAGTACTTC,CASSSGDTYEQYF
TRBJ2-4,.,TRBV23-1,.,TGCGCCAGCAGTCAATACCCGCCGAAGGTTCGAGGCAAAAACATTCAGTACTTC,CASSQYPPKVRGKNIQYF
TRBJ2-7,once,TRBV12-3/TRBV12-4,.,TGTGCCAGCAGTCGACACCTCTACGAGCAGTACTTC,CASSRHLYEQYF
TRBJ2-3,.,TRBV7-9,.,TGTGCCAGCAGCTTAGAATCGCGGGGCTCAACAGATACGCAGTATTTT,CASSLESRGSTDTQYF
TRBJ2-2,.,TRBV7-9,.,TGTGCCAGAACTACAGGGTTGGACACCGGGGAGCTGTTTTTT,CARTTGLDTGELFF
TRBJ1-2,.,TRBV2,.,TGTGCCAGCAGTGAAGCGAGGACAGTCGACACCTTC,CASSEARTVDTF
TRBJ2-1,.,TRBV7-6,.,TGTGCCAGCAGCCAGGACACATCCTACAATGAGCAGTTCTTC,CASSQDTSYNEQFF
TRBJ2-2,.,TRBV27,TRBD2,TGTGCCAGCAGAACTAGCGGGCCCACCGGGGAGCTGTTTTTT,CASRTSGPTGELFF
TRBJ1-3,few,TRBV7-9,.,TGTGCCAGCAGCGGGCACACCATATATTTT,CASSGHTIYF
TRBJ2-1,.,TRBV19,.,TGTGCCAGTAGTCGGTCAGGTTACAATGAGCAGTTCTTC,CASSRSGYNEQFF
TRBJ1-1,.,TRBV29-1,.,TGCAGCGTTCGACTCACGAACACTGAAGCTTTCTTT,CSVRLTNTEAFF
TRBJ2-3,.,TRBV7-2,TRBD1,TGTGCCAGCAGCTTTAAGCCTGGGGGAAGGGACAGTCACACAGATACGCAGTATTTT,CASSFKPGGRDSHTDTQYF
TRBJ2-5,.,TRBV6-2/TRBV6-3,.,TGTGCCAGCAGTTACTCGTCCAGGGTGGAGACCCAGTACTTC,CASSYSSRVETQYF
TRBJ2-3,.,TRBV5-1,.,TGCGCCAGCAGCTTGGATCTGTCAGATACGCAGTATTTT,CASSLDLSDTQYF
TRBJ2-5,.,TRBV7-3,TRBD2,TGTGCCAGCAGCACGCGACTAGCGGGAGGAAGGGAGACCCAGTACTTC,CASSTRLAGGRETQYF
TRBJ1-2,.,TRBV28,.,TGTGCCAGCAGTTTAAGGCAGGGGCGGCTAGGCTATGGCTACACCTTC,CASSLRQGRLGYGYTF
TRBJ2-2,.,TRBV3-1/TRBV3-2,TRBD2,TGTGCCAGCAGCCAAGATCCCACTATCGGGACTAGCGGGTATAACACCGGGGAGCTGTTTTTT,CASSQDPTIGTSGYNTGELFF
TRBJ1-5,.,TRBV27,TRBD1,TGTGCCAGCCGGAAACGGACAGGGGACTTTAGCAATCAGCCCCAGCATTTT,CASRKRTGDFSNQPQHF
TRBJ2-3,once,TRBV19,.,TGTGCCAGTAGTATCGCGGCGGGCCCAGATACGCAGTATTTT,CASSIAAGPDTQYF